This T cell receptor beta chain was identified in a study of blood T cell repertoires in COVID-19. Whole-study context: Sites across the United States, Italy and Spain contributed samples from acute and convalescent COVID-19. PBMCs, B-cell-depleted T cells, or T cells provided the cDNA or gDNA that made up the material.

Per the study methods: Amplification of reference gene primers provided the estimated nucleated cell counts. Produced via immunoSEQ multiplex PCR; TCRdb's table is partial and in-frame only. The V and J calls and the clone size are those of that table, but D and trimming were determined from the DNA. Altogether 180,000 or so clones are present, 75% to 90% being singletons, with the ten largest covering 6.7%. The receptor's source is a man aged 35 to 55 with acute or convalescent COVID-19. Sequenced material: peripheral blood.

CDR3 nucleotides: TGTGCCTATGGACAGCGGCCCTACGAGCAGTACTTC. Its protein product is CAYGQRPYEQYF. This chain joins TRBV30 and TRBJ2-7; D might be TRBD1 (6 bases). This CDR3 has 12 amino acids. Per the germline V gene, CDR1 is GTSNPN and CDR2 is SVGIG (reference sequence). The V end lost 7 bases, the J end lost 2 bases, and 12 bases lay between the germline ends.